A single sample is the source of the 18 T cell receptor beta chains below, sequenced in a study of blood T cells in healthy people across ages. Through a sample-barcoded 5' primer and a J-beta primer mix, a second PCR was run for roughly 6 to 12 cycles. TCRdb itself ran the 5' RACE reads through MiXCR, one entry per CDR3 protein. The table includes fewer than 1 million distinct CDR3 sequences, around two fifths detected once. The sequencing sample was made of blood. These receptors were taken from a man in his 60s in good health.

This clonotype was detected many times. The J gene is TRBJ1-2, the V gene TRBV6-5; 8 positions match TRBD1. V shed 2 bases and J 5 bases; nucleotides not matched to a gene: 7. This CDR3 is 15 amino acids long. Germline CDR1 MNHEY, CDR2 SVGAGI. CDR3 DNA: TGTGCCAGCAGTTACGGACAGGGAATAGGTTATGGCTACACCTTC. Its protein product is CASSYGQGIGYGYTF.

There are a few counts of this clonotype. This sequence joins TRBV20-1 and TRBJ1-2; TRBD1 agrees at 8 bases. Germline CDR1 is DFQATT and CDR2 is SNEGSKA (reference sequence). CDR3 length: 15 amino acids. V lost 6 bases, J lost 1 base, and 10 bases stayed unmatched. CDR3 sequence reads: CSAPAGGGVNYGYTF. DNA of the CDR3: TGCAGTGCCCCAGCAGGGGGCGGCGTTAACTATGGCTACACCTTC.

V usage is TRBV28 and J usage is TRBJ1-2, with D hard to call. Germline V gene data show CDR1 as MDHEN and CDR2 as SYDVKM. The V end was cut by 5 bases, the J end by 5 bases, with 15 bases between. The CDR3 sequence is 14 residues long. The CDR3 region is CASSGTNNYYGYTF. Written as DNA, the CDR3 is TGTGCCAGCAGTGGAACAAACAACTATTATGGCTACACCTTC.

The chain has TRBV5-8 and TRBJ2-1; 8 bases fit TRBD2. V gave up 4 bases and J gave up 6 bases; unmatched junction bases: 9. In germline, CDR1 is SGHTS, CDR2 YDEGEE. The CDR3 has 15 residues. CDR3 sequence (DNA): TGTGCCAGCAGCCCAATCCTGGGGACTAGCAATGAGCAGTTCTTC. Translated, it gives CASSPILGTSNEQFF.

The chain combines TRBV12-3 or TRBV12-4 with TRBJ2-1; TRBD2 matches at 8 bases. The J segment lost 6 bases and the V segment lost 5 bases, leaving 6 bases of the junction unmatched. This CDR3 contains 14 residues. The CDR3, as DNA: TGTGCCAGCAGTGTAAGCGGGGGTATCAATGAGCAGTTCTTC. Residues: CASSVSGGINEQFF.

The J gene is TRBJ2-7, the V gene TRBV3-1; the D gene is possibly TRBD2 (7 bases). Near its end, the DNA agrees better with TRBJ2-5, so the J call may be wrong. The germline gives CDR1 LGHDT, CDR2 YNNKEL (reference sequence). The CDR3 covers 14 residues. The CDR3 bases are TGTGCCAGCAGCCACGGGGGGCCTGGGGAGACCCAGTACTTC. Its translation: CASSHGGPGETQYF.

The chain uses TRBV7-2 and TRBJ2-1; D unresolved. Germline loops: CDR1 SGHTA, CDR2 FQGNSA. The CDR3 consists of 12 residues. The germline V and J ends were trimmed by 5 bases and 9 bases, with 11 bases remaining between them. In nucleotides, the CDR3 is TGTGCCAGCAGCCCCCTTTTAGGTGAGCAGTTCTTC. Its protein product is CASSPLLGEQFF.

In regard to this clonotype: One end of the junction varies from germline; a read error may be responsible. V gene TRBV20-1 combines with J gene TRBJ2-1; TRBD1 might be the D (5 bases). Germline V CDR1 and CDR2: DFQATT, SNEGSKA (reference sequence). This CDR3 is built from 16 residues. The CDR3 bases are TGCAGTGCAACCGGAACGACAGTGGGCTCTCACAACGAGCAGTTCTTC. Its translation: CSATGTTVGSHNEQFF.

This clonotype occurred a few times. V usage is TRBV28 and J usage is TRBJ2-5, with 8 bases that match TRBD2. The V segment lost 3 bases and the J segment 1 base; nucleotides outside the gene matches: 1. The CDR3 contains 14 residues. Germline-derived CDR1 and CDR2 are MDHEN and SYDVKM. CDR3 nucleotide sequence: TGTGCCAGCAGTTTTCTAGCGGGCCAAGAGACCCAGTACTTC. Protein sequence: CASSFLAGQETQYF.

The V and J genes are TRBV5-5 and TRBJ2-7; D is perhaps TRBD1 (5 bases). The germline CDR1 and CDR2 sequences are SGHKS and YYEKEE (reference sequence). V lost 3 bases and J 1 base, leaving 14 bases between the germline ends. The CDR3 consists of 15 residues. The CDR3 loop is CASSYQTVPSYEQYF. CDR3 sequence (DNA): TGTGCCAGCAGCTATCAGACAGTCCCGTCCTACGAGCAGTACTTC.

The chain links TRBV10-2 to TRBJ2-3; D is possibly TRBD2 (5 bases). V lost 4 bases and J 1 base, leaving 12 bases between the germline ends. This CDR3 has 15 residues. Germline V gene lookup returns CDR1 WSHSY and CDR2 SAAADI. CDR3 DNA: TGCGCCAGCAGTGTGGGAGCACATCGCACAGATACGCAGTATTTT. This gives the protein CASSVGAHRTDTQYF.

CDR3 amino acids: CASTLHGGFQETQYF. In DNA, the CDR3 is TGTGCCAGCACCCTCCACGGCGGGTTCCAAGAGACCCAGTACTTC. The chain combines TRBV7-9 with TRBJ2-5; tentative D call: TRBD2 (5 bases). Per the germline V gene, CDR1 is SEHNR and CDR2 is FQNEAQ (reference sequence). CDR3 length: 15 amino acids. The V end was cut by 7 bases, the J end by 1 base, with 16 bases between. Together with reference TRBV7-9 and TRBJ2-5, the CDR3 gives the full variable domain: DTGVSQNPRHKITKRGQNVTFRCDPISEHNRLYWYRQTLGQGPEFLTYFQNEAQLEKSRLLSDRFSAERPKGSFSTLEIQRTEQGDSAMYLCASTLHGGFQETQYFGPGTRLLVL.

The V call is TRBV29-1, the J call TRBJ1-1; D remains ambiguous. CDR1 and CDR2 from the germline V gene are SQVTM and ANQGSEA. The CDR3 extends over 12 amino acids. The V end was cut by 1 base, the J end by 0 bases, with 3 bases between. This chain's CDR3 is CSVEVMNTEAFF. The CDR3 region has the DNA TGCAGCGTTGAAGTTATGAACACTGAAGCTTTCTTT.

This chain connects TRBV12-3 or TRBV12-4 to TRBJ2-1, with TRBD2 matching 7 bases. The J call is in doubt because the DNA end fits TRBJ2-7 better. This CDR3 region has 14 residues. CDR3 region: CASISSGVINEQYF. For the CDR3, the DNA is TGTGCCAGCATATCCAGCGGGGTAATCAATGAGCAGTACTTC.

This clonotype came up many times. V and J are TRBV12-3 or TRBV12-4 and TRBJ2-3; D is possibly TRBD1 or TRBD2 (5 bases each). Trimming pared 9 bases from V and 2 bases from J, leaving 12 bases between. CDR3 length equals 13 residues. The CDR3 is CARVRGDTDTQYF. The CDR3 DNA follows: TGTGCCAGAGTTAGGGGAGACACAGATACGCAGTATTTT.

The J gene is TRBJ1-1, the V gene TRBV7-2; D call uncertain. V was trimmed by 3 bases and J by 8 bases, leaving 16 bases between them. Germline CDR1 and CDR2: SGHTA and FQGNSA. The CDR3 loop spans 14 amino acids. The chain's CDR3 is CASSFPGEVWEAFF. The CDR3 DNA follows: TGTGCCAGCAGCTTTCCTGGGGAGGTTTGGGAAGCTTTCTTT.

This chain connects TRBV29-1 to TRBJ2-5; 7 bases agree with TRBD2. The CDR3 consists of 14 residues. Trimming removed 8 bases from V and 11 bases from J; junction bases left unmatched: 20. The V gene's germline CDR1 is SQVTM and CDR2 ANQGSEA. The CDR3 sequence: CSCGVRGEGNEQYF. CDR3 DNA: TGCAGCTGTGGGGTTCGGGGGGAGGGAAATGAGCAGTACTTC. Combining the CDR3 with reference TRBV29-1 and TRBJ2-5 gives the whole variable domain SAVISQKPSRDICQRGTSLTIQCQVDSQVTMMFWYRQQPGQSLTLIATANQGSEATYESGFVIDKFPISRPNLTFSTLTVSNMSPEDSSIYLCSCGVRGEGNEQYFGPGTRLLVL.

The V and J genes are TRBV5-1 and TRBJ1-3; D not certain. CDR1 and CDR2 (germline): SGHRS, YFSETQ. V was clipped by 0 bases and J by 3 bases, with 10 bases between them. This CDR3 is built from 15 residues. In DNA, the CDR3 is TGCGCCAGCAGCTTGGAGGGTCCTCTTGGAAACACCATATATTTT. Residues: CASSLEGPLGNTIYF.